This T cell receptor (beta chain) was obtained from a study of blood T cell repertoires in COVID-19. Study in general: COVID-19 samples from acute and convalescent phases originated in the United States, Italy and Spain. Sources were T cells, B-cell-depleted T cells, or PBMCs; the material itself was cDNA or gDNA.

Per the original methods: Reference gene primer amplification gave nucleated cell count estimates. Libraries were prepared by immunoSEQ multiplex PCR; TCRdb keeps only in-frame clonotypes and omits some of them. For V, J and clone size, that table is used; D and trimming come from the DNA. The sample yields 35,000 to 50,000 clones, approximately 71% seen once. This clone was counted between two and nine times. V lost 2 bases and J lost 2; bases outside the gene matches: 5. CDR3 size: 15 residues. CDR1 and CDR2 from the germline V gene are SGHTA and FQGTGA. The chain is built from TRBV7-3 and TRBJ2-7; 8 bases are a match to TRBD1. Material: peripheral blood. The clonotype originates from a man older than 75 with acute or convalescent COVID-19. In DNA, the CDR3 is TGTGCCAGCAGCTTAGATGGACAGGGTCCCTACGAGCAGTACTTC. Translated: CASSLDGQGPYEQYF. The full variable domain, in which reference TRBV7-3 and TRBJ2-7 provide the parts outside the CDR3, is GAGVSQTPSNKVTEKGKYVELRCDPISGHTALYWYRQSLGQGPEFLIYFQGTGAADDSGLPNDRFFAVRPEGSVSTLKIQRTERGDSAVYLCASSLDGQGPYEQYFGPGTRLTVT.